This TCR beta chain was recorded in a study of blood T cell repertoires in COVID-19. Study context: Some COVID-19 samples were acute and others convalescent; all came from the United States, Italy and Spain. PBMCs, B-cell-depleted T cells, or T cells were the source of the cDNA or gDNA that made up the material.

In the original processing: Cell counts per sample came from amplifying reference gene primers. TCRdb's copy holds only in-frame clones and misses some; the assay was immunoSEQ multiplex PCR. V, J and clone size are taken as reported in that table, and D and trimming were inferred from the DNA itself. The table has 45,000 to 60,000 clones, 75% to 90% seen once. The ends were cut back, 5 bases at V and 5 bases at J, with 16 bases in the middle. The CDR3 runs 15 residues. Germline CDR1 SNHLY, CDR2 FYNNEI. The sequenced material came from peripheral blood. This chain uses TRBV2 with TRBJ2-1; D not certain. The sequence was obtained from a human donor in a cohort sampled during active COVID-19. CDR3 residues: CASSSEVPPNNEQFF. As DNA, the CDR3 is TGTGCCAGCAGTTCAGAGGTCCCTCCCAACAATGAGCAGTTCTTC. The entire variable domain, with the rest obtained from reference TRBV2 and TRBJ2-1, is as follows: EPEVTQTPSHQVTQMGQEVILRCVPISNHLYFYWYRQILGQKVEFLVSFYNNEISEKSEIFDDQFSVERPDGSNFTLKIRSTKLEDSAMYFCASSSEVPPNNEQFFGPGTRLTVL.